Listed here are 2 T cell receptor beta chains from one sample, sequenced in a study of blood T cell repertoires in COVID-19. This table comes from immunoSEQ multiplex PCR, and its TCRdb copy is limited to in-frame clones, with some not included. The data hold some 350,000 clones, with around 90% observed a single time. Sequenced material: PBMCs or T cells enriched from blood (not recorded which). These receptors all stem from a man in his thirties or forties who had recovered from COVID-19.

V gene TRBV4-2 combines with J gene TRBJ1-5; D unclear. Germline V gives CDR1 LGHNA, CDR2 YNFKEQ. CDR3 length: 15 amino acids. Trimming shortened V by 1 base and J by 5 bases, and 12 bases separated the two germline ends. The CDR3 coding sequence is TGTGCCAGCAGCCAAGTTCAACAGCCAGATCAGCCCCAGCATTTT. This codes for CASSQVQQPDQPQHF.

The chain combines TRBV5-1 with TRBJ2-3; TRBD2 is a possible D gene (7 bases). Per the germline V gene, CDR1 is SGHRS and CDR2 is YFSETQ. The V end was cut by 1 base, the J end by 6 bases, with 12 bases between. This CDR3 region has 14 residues. The CDR3 region is CASSLTGRGDTQYF. As DNA, the CDR3 is TGCGCCAGCAGCTTGACAGGGCGGGGGGATACGCAGTATTTT.